The following is a T cell receptor beta chain sequence with its context. Its antigen is not known. It was from resections taken during corrective heart surgery that the thymus tissue came. The donor group consisted of healthy Finnish infants who were having corrective surgery for congenital heart defects. The record originates from a study of human thymus T cells. Study results and limitations: Related reports documented highly overlapping thymic repertoires among unrelated individuals. The authors found apparently biased V and J gene usage in thymic and blood repertoires.

This table comes from immunoSEQ multiplex PCR, and its TCRdb copy is limited to in-frame clones, with some not included. The sample has approximately 70,000 clones, around 95% seen once. The CDR3 spans 14 residues. V gave up 5 bases and J gave up 2 bases, with 13 bases separating them. CDR1 and CDR2 (germline): SEHNR, FQNEAQ (reference sequence). The sequenced sample consisted of thymus tissue. The rearrangement joins TRBV7-9 to TRBJ2-7; D may be TRBD1 or TRBD2 (7 bases each). This TCR came from a girl under three years old with a congenital heart defect but otherwise immunologically healthy. In DNA form, the CDR3 reads TGTGCCAGCAGCCTACAGGGGACTACCTACGAGCAGTACTTC. Amino acid sequence: CASSLQGTTYEQYF.